The T cell receptor (beta chain) described here comes from a study of beta chain features in type 1 diabetes. Study-wide findings and caveats: Among all four CD4+ subsets, Type 1 diabetes patients had TCRB CDR3s that were moderately but significantly shorter. For patients, the naive, central memory and Treg TCRB repertoires appeared more alike than for healthy donors.

What was sequenced were expressed TCRB transcripts, since all of the isolated RNA had been reverse transcribed. TCRdb's table, derived via immunoSEQ multiplex PCR, lists solely in-frame clones and lacks some. The sample includes some 240,000 clones, 16% of them seen just once. A word on this clone: Its antigen is as yet unknown.

Cells sorted by CD45RO/CCR7/CD25/CD127/CD95/CD27 comprised CD4+ naive, central memory, regulatory and stem cell-like memory cells. V was trimmed by 8 bases and J by 1 base, leaving 8 bases between them. The CDR3 runs 12 residues. Looked up from germline, CDR1 is SGHVS and CDR2 is FQNEAQ. The sequence was collected from a man aged 25-45 years with type 1 diabetes. The source material was naive CD4+ T cells from blood. V is TRBV7-8 and J is TRBJ2-5; D is possibly TRBD1 (5 bases). In DNA, the CDR3 is TGTGCCAGCGGGGCAGGCCAAGAGACCCAGTACTTC. Translating it yields CASGAGQETQYF. Combining the CDR3 with reference TRBV7-8 and TRBJ2-5 gives the whole variable domain GAGVSQSPRYKVAKRGQDVALRCDPISGHVSLFWYQQALGQGPEFLTYFQNEAQLDKSGLPSDRFFAERPEGSVSTLKIQRTQQEDSAVYLCASGAGQETQYFGPGTRLLVL.